This T cell receptor beta chain was observed in a study of CD8 T cells in Susac syndrome. This CDR3 contains 17 residues. Unmatched junction bases numbered 8, after V lost 2 bases and J lost 2 bases. RNA, at roughly 0.45 to 1 ug, was reverse transcribed with random hexamers. Multiplex immunoSEQ PCR targeted 54 Vbeta and 13 Jbeta TCR beta segments. TCRdb analysed the immunoSEQ multiplex PCR reads with MiXCR anew, one entry per CDR3 protein. This sample has 190,000 or so distinct CDR3 sequences, with roughly 95% found just once. In blood CD8+ and CD4+ T cells, TCR beta underwent sequencing. Negative isolation yielded the CD8+ and CD4+ T cells, while FACS enriched the TEMRA cells.

Material for sequencing was CD4+ T cells from PBMCs. This chain connects TRBV23-1 to TRBJ2-1, with 8 positions matching TRBD1. TRBV23-1 is filed as an ORF, its function uncertain. The origin of this receptor is a human donor with multiple sclerosis. The CDR3 reads CASSQTRQGRTYNEQFF. The CDR3 coding sequence is TGCGCCAGCAGTCAAACGAGACAGGGGAGAACCTACAATGAGCAGTTCTTC.